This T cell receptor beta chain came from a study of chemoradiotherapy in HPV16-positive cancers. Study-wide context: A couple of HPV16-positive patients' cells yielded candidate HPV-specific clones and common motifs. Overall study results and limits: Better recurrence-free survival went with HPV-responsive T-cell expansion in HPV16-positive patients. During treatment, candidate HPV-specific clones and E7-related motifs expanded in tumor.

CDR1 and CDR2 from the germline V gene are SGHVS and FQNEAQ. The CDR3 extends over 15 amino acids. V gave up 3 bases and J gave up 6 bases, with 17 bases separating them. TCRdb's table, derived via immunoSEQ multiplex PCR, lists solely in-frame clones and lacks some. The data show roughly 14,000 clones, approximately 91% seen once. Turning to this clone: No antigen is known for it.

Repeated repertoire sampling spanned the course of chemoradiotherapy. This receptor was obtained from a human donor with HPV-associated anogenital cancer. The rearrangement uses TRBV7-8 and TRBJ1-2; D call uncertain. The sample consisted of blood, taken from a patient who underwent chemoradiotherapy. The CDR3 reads CASSLLSREADGYTF. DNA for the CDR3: TGTGCCAGCAGCTTGCTTTCTCGGGAAGCCGATGGCTACACCTTC.